The clone carrying this T cell receptor (beta chain) was seen more than once but under ten times. The source of the sample is a study of blood T cell repertoires in COVID-19. V was clipped by 4 bases and J by 0 bases; unmatched bases: 5. This CDR3 spans 16 amino acids. Germline CDR1 and CDR2: SEHNR and FQNEAQ (reference sequence). This table comes from immunoSEQ multiplex PCR, and its TCRdb copy is limited to in-frame clones, with some not included. The data contain roughly 96,000 clones, roughly 82% of them singletons. The chain joins TRBV7-9 to TRBJ1-5; 8 nucleotides match TRBD1. This receptor was taken from a man older than 75 with acute or convalescent COVID-19. The sequenced sample consisted of peripheral blood. CDR3 sequence reads: CASSWGTGLSNQPQHF. The CDR3 DNA is TGTGCCAGCAGCTGGGGGACAGGCCTTAGCAATCAGCCCCAGCATTTT.